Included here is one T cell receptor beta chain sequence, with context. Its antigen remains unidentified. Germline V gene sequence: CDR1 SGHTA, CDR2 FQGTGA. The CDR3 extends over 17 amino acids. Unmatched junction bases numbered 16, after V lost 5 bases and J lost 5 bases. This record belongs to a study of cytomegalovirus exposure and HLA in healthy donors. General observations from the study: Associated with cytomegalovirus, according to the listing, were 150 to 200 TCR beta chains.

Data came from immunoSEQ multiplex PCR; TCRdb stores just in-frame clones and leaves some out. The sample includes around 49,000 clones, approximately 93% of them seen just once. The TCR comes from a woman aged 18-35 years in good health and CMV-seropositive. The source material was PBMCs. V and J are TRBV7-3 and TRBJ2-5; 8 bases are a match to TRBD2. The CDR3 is CASSTGASGQGRETQYF. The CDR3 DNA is TGTGCCAGCAGCACTGGGGCTAGCGGGCAGGGGAGGGAGACCCAGTACTTC.